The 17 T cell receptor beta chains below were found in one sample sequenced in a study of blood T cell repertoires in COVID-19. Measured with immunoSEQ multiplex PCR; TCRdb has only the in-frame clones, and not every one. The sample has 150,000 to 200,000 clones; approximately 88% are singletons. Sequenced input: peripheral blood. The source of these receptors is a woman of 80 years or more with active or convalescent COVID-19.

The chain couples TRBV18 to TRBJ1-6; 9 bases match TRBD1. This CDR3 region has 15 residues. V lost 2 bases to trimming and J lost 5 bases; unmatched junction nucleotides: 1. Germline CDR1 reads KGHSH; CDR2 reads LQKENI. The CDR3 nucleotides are TGTGCCAGCTCACCAAGGGACAGGGATAATTCACCCCTCCACTTT. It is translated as CASSPRDRDNSPLHF. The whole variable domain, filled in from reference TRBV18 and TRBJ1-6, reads NAGVMQNPRHLVRRRGQEARLRCSPMKGHSHVYWYRQLPEEGLKFMVYLQKENIIDESGMPKERFSAEFPKEGPSILRIQQVVRGDSAAYFCASSPRDRDNSPLHFGNGTRLTVT.

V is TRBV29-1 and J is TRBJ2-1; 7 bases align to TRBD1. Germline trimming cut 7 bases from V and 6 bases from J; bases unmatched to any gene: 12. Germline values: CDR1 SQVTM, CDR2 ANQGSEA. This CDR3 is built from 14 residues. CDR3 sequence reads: CSAVRDSRSNEQFF. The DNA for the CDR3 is TGCAGCGCCGTCCGGGACAGTCGCTCCAATGAGCAGTTCTTC.

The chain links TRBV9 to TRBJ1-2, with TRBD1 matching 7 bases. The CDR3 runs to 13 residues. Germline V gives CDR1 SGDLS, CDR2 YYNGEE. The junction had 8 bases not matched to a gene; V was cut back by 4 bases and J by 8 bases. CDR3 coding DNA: TGTGCCAGCAGCCAAGGGGGCAGGCAGGGCTACACCTTC. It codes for CASSQGGRQGYTF.

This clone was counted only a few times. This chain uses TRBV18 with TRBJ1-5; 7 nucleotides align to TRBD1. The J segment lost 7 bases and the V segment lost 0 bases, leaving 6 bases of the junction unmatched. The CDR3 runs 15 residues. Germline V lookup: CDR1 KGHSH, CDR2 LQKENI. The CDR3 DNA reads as TGTGCCAGCTCACCACCTGGGCAGGGGGTACAGCCCCAGCATTTT. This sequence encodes CASSPPGQGVQPQHF.

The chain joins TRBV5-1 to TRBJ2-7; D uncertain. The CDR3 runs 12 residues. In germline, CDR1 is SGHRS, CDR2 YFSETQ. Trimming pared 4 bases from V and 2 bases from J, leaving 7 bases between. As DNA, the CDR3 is TGCGCCAGCAGCGCCTCTACCTACGAGCAGTACTTC. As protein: CASSASTYEQYF.

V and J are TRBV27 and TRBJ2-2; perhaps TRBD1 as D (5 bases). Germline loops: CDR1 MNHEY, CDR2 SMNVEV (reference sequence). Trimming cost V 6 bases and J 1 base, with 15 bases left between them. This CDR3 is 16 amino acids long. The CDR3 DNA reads TGTGCCAGCAGAATCGGACATTCGGAGAACACCGGGGAGCTGTTTTTT. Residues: CASRIGHSENTGELFF.

The CDR3 region has the DNA TGTGCCAGCAGTCCCGGACAAGGTCTCTATTCACCCCTCCACTTT. This translates into CASSPGQGLYSPLHF. The chain joins TRBV27 to TRBJ1-6, with D possibly matching TRBD1 (5 bases). This CDR3 has 15 amino acids. Trimming took 5 bases from V and 8 from J, leaving 16 bases between them. Germline V gene lookup returns CDR1 MNHEY and CDR2 SMNVEV (reference sequence).

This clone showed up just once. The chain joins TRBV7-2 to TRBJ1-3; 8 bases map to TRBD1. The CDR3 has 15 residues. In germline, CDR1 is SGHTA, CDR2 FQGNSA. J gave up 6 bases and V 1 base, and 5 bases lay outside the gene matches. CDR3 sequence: CASSLEDQGANTIYF. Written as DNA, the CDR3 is TGTGCCAGCAGCTTAGAGGATCAGGGGGCAAACACCATATATTTT.

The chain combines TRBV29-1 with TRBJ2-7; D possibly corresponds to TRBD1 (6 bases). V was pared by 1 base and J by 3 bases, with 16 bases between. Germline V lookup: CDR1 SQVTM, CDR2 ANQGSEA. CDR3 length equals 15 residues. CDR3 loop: CSVEASQGQNYEQYF. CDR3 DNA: TGCAGCGTTGAAGCTAGCCAAGGACAGAACTACGAGCAGTACTTC.

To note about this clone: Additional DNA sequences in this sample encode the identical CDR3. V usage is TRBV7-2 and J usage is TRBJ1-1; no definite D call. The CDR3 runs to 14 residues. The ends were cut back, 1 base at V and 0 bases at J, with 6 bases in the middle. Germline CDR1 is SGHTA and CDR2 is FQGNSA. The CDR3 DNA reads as TGTGCCAGCAGCTTAGGCCAGATGAACACTGAAGCTTTCTTT. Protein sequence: CASSLGQMNTEAFF.

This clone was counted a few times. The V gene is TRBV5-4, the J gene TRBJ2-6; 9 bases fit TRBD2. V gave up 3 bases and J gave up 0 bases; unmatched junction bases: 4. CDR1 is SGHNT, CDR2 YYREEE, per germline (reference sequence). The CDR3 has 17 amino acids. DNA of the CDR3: TGTGCCAGCAGCTCGCGGGGGGGAGCCTCTGGGGCCAACGTCCTGACTTTC. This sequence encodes CASSSRGGASGANVLTF. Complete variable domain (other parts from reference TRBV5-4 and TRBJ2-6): ETGVTQSPTHLIKTRGQQVTLRCSSQSGHNTVSWYQQALGQGPQFIFQYYREEENGRGNFPPRFSGLQFPNYSSELNVNALELDDSALYLCASSSRGGASGANVLTFGAGSRLTVL.

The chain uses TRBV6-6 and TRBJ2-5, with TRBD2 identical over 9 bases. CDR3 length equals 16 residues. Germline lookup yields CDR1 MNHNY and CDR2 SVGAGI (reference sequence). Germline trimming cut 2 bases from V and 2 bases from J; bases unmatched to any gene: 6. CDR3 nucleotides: TGTGCCAGCAGTTACCCAGCGGGGGGACCTCAAGAGACCCAGTACTTC. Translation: CASSYPAGGPQETQYF.

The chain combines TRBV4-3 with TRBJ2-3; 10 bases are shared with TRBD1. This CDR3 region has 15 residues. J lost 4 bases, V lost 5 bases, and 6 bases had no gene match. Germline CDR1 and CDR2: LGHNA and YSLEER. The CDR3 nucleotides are TGCGCCAGCAGCTTCCGGGACAGGGGACCAGATACGCAGTATTTT. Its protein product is CASSFRDRGPDTQYF.

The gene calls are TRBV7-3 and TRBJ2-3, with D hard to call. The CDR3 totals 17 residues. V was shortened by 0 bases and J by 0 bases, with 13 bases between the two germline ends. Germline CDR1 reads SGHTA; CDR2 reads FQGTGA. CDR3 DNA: TGTGCCAGCAGCTTAACGAGTGTACCGTTCAGCACAGATACGCAGTATTTT. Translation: CASSLTSVPFSTDTQYF. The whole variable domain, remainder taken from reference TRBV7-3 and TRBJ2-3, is GAGVSQTPSNKVTEKGKYVELRCDPISGHTALYWYRQSLGQGPEFLIYFQGTGAADDSGLPNDRFFAVRPEGSVSTLKIQRTERGDSAVYLCASSLTSVPFSTDTQYFGPGTRLTVL.

The CDR3 region is CASSPPTEGPQETQYF. DNA of the CDR3: TGTGCCAGCAGCCCCCCCACGGAGGGACCCCAAGAGACCCAGTACTTC. This chain joins TRBV5-4 and TRBJ2-5; D perhaps matches TRBD2 (6 bases). V was shortened by 4 bases and J by 1 base, with 17 bases between the two germline ends. The germline V gene encodes CDR1 SGHNT and CDR2 YYREEE (reference sequence). This CDR3 has 16 amino acids.

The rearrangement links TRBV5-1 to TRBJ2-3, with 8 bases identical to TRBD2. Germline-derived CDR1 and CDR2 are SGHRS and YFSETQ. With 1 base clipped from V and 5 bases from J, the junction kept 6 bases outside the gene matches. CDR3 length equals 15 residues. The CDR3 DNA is TGCGCCAGCAGCTTGCGGGCGGGGGGAGGAGATACGCAGTATTTT. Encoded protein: CASSLRAGGGDTQYF.

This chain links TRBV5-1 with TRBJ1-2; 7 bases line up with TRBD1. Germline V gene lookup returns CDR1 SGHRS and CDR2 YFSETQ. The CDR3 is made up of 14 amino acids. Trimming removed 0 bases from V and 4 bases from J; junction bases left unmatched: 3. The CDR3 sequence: CASSLDAGGYGYTF. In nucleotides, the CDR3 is TGCGCCAGCAGCTTGGATGCAGGGGGCTATGGCTACACCTTC.